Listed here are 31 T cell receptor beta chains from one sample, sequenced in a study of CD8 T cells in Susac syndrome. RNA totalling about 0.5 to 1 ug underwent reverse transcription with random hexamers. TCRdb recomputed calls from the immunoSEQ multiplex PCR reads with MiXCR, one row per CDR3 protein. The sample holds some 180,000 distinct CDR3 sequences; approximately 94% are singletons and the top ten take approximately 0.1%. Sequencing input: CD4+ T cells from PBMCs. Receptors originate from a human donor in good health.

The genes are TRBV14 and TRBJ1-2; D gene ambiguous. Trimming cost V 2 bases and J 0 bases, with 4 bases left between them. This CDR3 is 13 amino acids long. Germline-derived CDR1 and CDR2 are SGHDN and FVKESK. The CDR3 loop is CASSQQPNYGYTF. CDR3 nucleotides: TGTGCCAGCAGCCAACAGCCTAACTATGGCTACACCTTC.

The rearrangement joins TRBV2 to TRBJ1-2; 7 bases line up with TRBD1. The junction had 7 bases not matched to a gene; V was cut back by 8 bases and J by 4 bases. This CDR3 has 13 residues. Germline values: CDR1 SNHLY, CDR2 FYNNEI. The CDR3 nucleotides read TGTGCCAGCTGCCGGGACAGCATCTATGGCTACACCTTC. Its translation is CASCRDSIYGYTF.

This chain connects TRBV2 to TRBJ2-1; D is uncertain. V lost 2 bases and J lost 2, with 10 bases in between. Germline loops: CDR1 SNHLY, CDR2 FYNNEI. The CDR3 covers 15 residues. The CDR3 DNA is TGTGCCAGCAGTGAAAAAGGGAACACCTACAATGAGCAGTTCTTC. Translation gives CASSEKGNTYNEQFF.

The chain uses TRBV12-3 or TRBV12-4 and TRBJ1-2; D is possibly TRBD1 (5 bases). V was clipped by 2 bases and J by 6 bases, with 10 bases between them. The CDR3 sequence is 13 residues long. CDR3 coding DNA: TGTGCCAGCAGTTTAACCAGGGTGGATGGCTACACCTTC. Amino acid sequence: CASSLTRVDGYTF.

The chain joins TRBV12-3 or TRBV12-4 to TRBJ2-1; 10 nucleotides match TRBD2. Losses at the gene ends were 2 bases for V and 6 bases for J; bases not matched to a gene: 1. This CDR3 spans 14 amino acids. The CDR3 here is CASSLSSGSNEQFF. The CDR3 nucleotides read TGTGCCAGCAGTTTATCTAGCGGGAGCAATGAGCAGTTCTTC.

The CDR3 spells CASSIDLEDRTHAYEQYF. CDR3 DNA: TGTGCCAGTAGTATAGATCTGGAGGACAGAACTCACGCCTACGAGCAGTACTTC. The chain joins TRBV19 to TRBJ2-7; D is possibly TRBD1 (6 bases). Trimming shortened V by 0 bases and J by 2 bases, and 20 bases separated the two germline ends. The germline V gene encodes CDR1 LNHDA and CDR2 SQIVND (reference sequence). This CDR3 is built from 18 residues.

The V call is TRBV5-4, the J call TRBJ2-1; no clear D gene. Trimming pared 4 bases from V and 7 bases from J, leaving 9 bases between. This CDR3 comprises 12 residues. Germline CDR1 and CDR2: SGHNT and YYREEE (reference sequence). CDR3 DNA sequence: TGTGCCAGCAGCCGTCTAGGGAATGAGCAGTTCTTC. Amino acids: CASSRLGNEQFF.

The CDR3 protein is CASSPRQTRDEQFF. CDR3 coding DNA: TGTGCCAGCAGTCCGAGACAGACTAGGGATGAGCAGTTCTTC. The V call is TRBV27, the J call TRBJ2-1, with D possibly matching TRBD2 (6 bases). Per the germline V gene, CDR1 is MNHEY and CDR2 is SMNVEV (reference sequence). This CDR3 contains 14 residues. With 5 bases removed from V and 8 bases from J, the gap between germline ends came to 16 bases.

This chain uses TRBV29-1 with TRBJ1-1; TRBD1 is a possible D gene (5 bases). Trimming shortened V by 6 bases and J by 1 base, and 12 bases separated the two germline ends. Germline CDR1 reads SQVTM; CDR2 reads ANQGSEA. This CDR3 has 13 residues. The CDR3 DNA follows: TGCAGCGTGAATACCGACAGGAACACTGAAGCTTTCTTT. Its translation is CSVNTDRNTEAFF.

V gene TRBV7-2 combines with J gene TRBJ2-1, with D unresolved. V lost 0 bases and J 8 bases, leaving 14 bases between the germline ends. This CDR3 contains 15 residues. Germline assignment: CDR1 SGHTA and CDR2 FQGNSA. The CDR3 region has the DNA TGTGCCAGCAGCTTAGCACCGGACGGAGTGTATGAGCAGTTCTTC. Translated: CASSLAPDGVYEQFF.

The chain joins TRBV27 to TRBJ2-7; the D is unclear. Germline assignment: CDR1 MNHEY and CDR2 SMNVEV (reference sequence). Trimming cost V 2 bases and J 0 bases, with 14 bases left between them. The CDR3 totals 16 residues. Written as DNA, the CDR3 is TGTGCCAGCAGTTTAAGGTTTGGCGGAAGCTCCTACGAGCAGTACTTC. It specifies CASSLRFGGSSYEQYF.

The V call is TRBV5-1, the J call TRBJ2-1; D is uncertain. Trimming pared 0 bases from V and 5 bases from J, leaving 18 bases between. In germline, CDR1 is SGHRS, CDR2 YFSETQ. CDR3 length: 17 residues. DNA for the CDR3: TGCGCCAGCAGCTTGGCCCCGACCCTGAGTGGGAACAATGAGCAGTTCTTC. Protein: CASSLAPTLSGNNEQFF. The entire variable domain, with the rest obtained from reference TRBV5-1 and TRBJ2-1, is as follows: KAGVTQTPRYLIKTRGQQVTLSCSPISGHRSVSWYQQTPGQGLQFLFEYFSETQRNKGNFPGRFSGRQFSNSRSEMNVSTLELGDSALYLCASSLAPTLSGNNEQFFGPGTRLTVL.

CDR3 nucleotides: TGTGCCAGCAGTTTCTCGGGTCGACTAGGGACCACAGATACGCAGTATTTT. Its translation is CASSFSGRLGTTDTQYF. The chain uses TRBV12-3 or TRBV12-4 and TRBJ2-3; perhaps TRBD2 as D (6 bases). The CDR3 contains 17 residues. The V end was cut by 3 bases, the J end by 2 bases, with 18 bases between.

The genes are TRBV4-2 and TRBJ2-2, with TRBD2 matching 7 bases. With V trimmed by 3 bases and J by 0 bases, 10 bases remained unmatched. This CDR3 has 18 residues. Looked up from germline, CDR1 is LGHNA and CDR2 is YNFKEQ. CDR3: CASSQTYSGQANTGELFF. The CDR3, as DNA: TGTGCCAGCAGCCAGACCTATAGCGGGCAGGCGAACACCGGGGAGCTGTTTTTT.

In DNA form, the CDR3 reads TGTGCCAGGGCGGGACTCTTCCTGAATGAGCAGTTCTTC. This sequence encodes CARAGLFLNEQFF. The chain has TRBV2 and TRBJ2-1; D perhaps matches TRBD2 (6 bases). CDR3 size: 13 residues. Per germline, CDR1 SNHLY and CDR2 FYNNEI. With 9 bases removed from V and 7 bases from J, the gap between germline ends came to 16 bases.

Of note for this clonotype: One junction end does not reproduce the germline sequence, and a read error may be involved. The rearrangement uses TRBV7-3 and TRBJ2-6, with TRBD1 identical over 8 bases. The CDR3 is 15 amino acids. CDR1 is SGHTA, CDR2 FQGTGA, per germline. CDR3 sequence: CASSPDRVGANVLIF. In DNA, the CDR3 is TGTGCCAGCAGCCCGGACAGGGTTGGGGCCAACGTCCTGATTTTC.

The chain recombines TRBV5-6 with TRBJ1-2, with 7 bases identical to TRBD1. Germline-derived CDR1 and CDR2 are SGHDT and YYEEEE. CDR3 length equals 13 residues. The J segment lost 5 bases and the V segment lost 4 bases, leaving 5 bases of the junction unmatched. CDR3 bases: TGTGCCAGCAGCGCCGGGACAGAATATGGCTACACCTTC. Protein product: CASSAGTEYGYTF.

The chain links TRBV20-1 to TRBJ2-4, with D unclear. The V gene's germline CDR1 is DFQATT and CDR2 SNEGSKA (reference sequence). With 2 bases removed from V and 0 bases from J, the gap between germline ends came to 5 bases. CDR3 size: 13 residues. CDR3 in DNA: TGCAGTGCTAGAAAAATAGCCAAAAACATTCAGTACTTC. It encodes CSARKIAKNIQYF.

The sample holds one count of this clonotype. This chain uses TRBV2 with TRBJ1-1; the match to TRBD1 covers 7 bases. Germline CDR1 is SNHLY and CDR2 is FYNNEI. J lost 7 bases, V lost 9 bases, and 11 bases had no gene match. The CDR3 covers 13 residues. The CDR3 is CASQATGEGEAFF. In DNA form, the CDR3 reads TGTGCCAGTCAAGCTACAGGGGAGGGTGAAGCTTTCTTT.

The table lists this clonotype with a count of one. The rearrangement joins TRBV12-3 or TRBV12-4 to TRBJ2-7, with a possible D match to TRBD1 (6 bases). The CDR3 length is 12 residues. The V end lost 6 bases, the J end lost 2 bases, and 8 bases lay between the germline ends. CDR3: CASRGGPYEQYF. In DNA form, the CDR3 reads TGTGCCAGCAGAGGGGGTCCCTACGAGCAGTACTTC.

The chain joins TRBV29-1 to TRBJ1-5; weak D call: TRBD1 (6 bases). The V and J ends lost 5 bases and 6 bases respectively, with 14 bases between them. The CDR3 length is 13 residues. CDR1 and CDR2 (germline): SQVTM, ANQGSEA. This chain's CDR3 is CSVLGGEGQPQHF. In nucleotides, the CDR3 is TGCAGCGTTTTAGGGGGGGAAGGTCAGCCCCAGCATTTT.

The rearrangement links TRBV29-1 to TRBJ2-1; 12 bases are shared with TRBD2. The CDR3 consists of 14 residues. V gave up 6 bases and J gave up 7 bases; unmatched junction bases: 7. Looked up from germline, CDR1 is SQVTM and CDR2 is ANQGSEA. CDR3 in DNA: TGCAGCGTCACGACTAGCGGGAGAGGGAATGAGCAGTTCTTC. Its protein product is CSVTTSGRGNEQFF.

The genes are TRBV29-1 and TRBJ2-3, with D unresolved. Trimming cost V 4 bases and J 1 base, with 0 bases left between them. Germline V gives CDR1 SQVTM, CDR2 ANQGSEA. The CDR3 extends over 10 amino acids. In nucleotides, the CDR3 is TGCAGCGTTGGCACAGATACGCAGTATTTT. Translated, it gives CSVGTDTQYF.

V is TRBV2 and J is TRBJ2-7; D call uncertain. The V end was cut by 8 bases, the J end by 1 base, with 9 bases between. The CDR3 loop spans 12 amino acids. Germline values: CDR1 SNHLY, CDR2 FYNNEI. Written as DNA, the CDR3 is TGTGCCAGCCGGGCAGGTTCCTACGAGCAGTACTTC. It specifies CASRAGSYEQYF.

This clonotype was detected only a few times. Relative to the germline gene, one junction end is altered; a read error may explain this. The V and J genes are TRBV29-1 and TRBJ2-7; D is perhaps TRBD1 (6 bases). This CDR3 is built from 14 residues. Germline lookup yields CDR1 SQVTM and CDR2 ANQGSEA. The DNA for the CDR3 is TGCAGCGTTGAAGTACAGGGTGCCTCCCACGAGCAGTACTTC. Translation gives CSVEVQGASHEQYF.

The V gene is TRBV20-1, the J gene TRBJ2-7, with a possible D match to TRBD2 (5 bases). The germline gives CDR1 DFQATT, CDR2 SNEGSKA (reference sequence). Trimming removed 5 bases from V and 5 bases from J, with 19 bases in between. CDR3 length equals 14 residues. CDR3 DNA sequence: TGCAGTGCTGATCTCGGGGATGAGAGGGACGAGCAGTACTTC. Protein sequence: CSADLGDERDEQYF.

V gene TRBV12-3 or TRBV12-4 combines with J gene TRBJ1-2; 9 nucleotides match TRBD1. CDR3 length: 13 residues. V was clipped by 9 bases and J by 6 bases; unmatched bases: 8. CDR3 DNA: TGTGCCAGTTCGGACAGGGGAGATAATGGCTACACCTTC. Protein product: CASSDRGDNGYTF.

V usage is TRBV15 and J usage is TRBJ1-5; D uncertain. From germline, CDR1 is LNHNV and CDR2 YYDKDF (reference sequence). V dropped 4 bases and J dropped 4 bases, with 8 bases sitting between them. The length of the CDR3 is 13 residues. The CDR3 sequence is CATSNGVNQPQHF. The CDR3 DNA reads TGTGCCACCAGCAACGGGGTAAATCAGCCCCAGCATTTT.

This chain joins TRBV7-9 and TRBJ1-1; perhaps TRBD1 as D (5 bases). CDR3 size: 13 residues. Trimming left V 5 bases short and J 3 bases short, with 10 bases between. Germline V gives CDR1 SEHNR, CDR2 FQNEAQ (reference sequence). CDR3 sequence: CASSPWGDTEAFF. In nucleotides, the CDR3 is TGTGCCAGCAGCCCCTGGGGGGACACTGAAGCTTTCTTT.

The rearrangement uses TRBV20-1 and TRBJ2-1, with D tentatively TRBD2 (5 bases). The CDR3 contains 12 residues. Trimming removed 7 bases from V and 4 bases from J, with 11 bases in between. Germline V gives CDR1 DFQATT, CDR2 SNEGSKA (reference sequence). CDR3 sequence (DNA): TGCAGTGTCGACTACCAGTACAATGAGCAGTTCTTC. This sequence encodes CSVDYQYNEQFF.

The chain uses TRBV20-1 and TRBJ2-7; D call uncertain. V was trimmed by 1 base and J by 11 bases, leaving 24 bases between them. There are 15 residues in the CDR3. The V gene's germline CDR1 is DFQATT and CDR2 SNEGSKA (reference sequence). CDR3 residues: CSARALPQDPPLEYF. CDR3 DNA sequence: TGCAGTGCTAGAGCCCTACCCCAGGACCCACCTCTGGAGTACTTC.